Listed below are T cell receptor beta chains from one sample, sequenced in a study of lymphopenia after photon versus proton radiotherapy. TCRdb's copy holds only in-frame clones and misses some; the assay was immunoSEQ multiplex PCR. Counted here are 8,000 or so clones, approximately 91% occurring once; the ten biggest clones make up 3.1%. Specimen: peripheral blood, collected from a patient treated with photon-based radiotherapy. These receptors were obtained from a woman aged 70-85 years with pancreatic cancer. Each CDR3 is given with its conserved first and last residue. A D gene is named only where the DNA matches it firmly.

j_call d_call v_call cdr3_aa
TRBJ2-5 . TRBV21-1 CASSRDGQYQETQYF
. TRBD2 TRBV4-2 CASSPTGLAGSYEQYF
TRBJ2-7 TRBD1 TRBV4-2 CASSQGMGQEIDEQYF
TRBJ1-2 TRBD1 TRBV4-2 CASSQGDSYGYTF
TRBJ2-7 . TRBV9 CASSGDAASEQYF
TRBJ2-5 . TRBV6-5 CASSWFGTQYF
TRBJ2-3 . TRBV19 CASRDRGGFVTDTQYF
TRBJ1-2 . TRBV14 CASSQELIYGYTF
TRBJ2-1 TRBD2 TRBV19 CASSLRLLGSSGASNEQFF
TRBJ2-7 . TRBV27 CASSLGLPYEQYF
TRBJ1-5 TRBD1 TRBV5-8 CASSDGTGIDQPQHF
TRBJ2-3 . TRBV7-9 CASSLVGRQGMGDTQYF
TRBJ2-1 . TRBV25-1 CASSHGSSSYNEQFF
TRBJ2-5 TRBD1 TRBV19 CASSPNRGGETQYF
TRBJ2-3 TRBD2 TRBV5-8 CASSGGRATTDTQYF
TRBJ1-3 . TRBV7-2 CASSPPVQGSIYF
TRBJ1-2 . TRBV27 CASRGLSLFYGYTF
TRBJ2-7 TRBD2 TRBV7-6 CASSHPLAGFYEQYF
TRBJ2-2 . TRBV7-9 CASSSSTGELFF
TRBJ2-7 . TRBV7-8 CASSLARHPPGEQYF
TRBJ2-5 TRBD2 TRBV5-1 CASSTPGLAVQETQYF
TRBJ2-7 TRBD2 TRBV29-1 CSVDQGLAGGSYEQYF
TRBJ2-2 . TRBV4-1 CASSRMGGKTGTGELFF
TRBJ1-2 . TRBV4-2 CASSQRQDLNYGYTF
TRBJ2-2 . TRBV29-1 CSVDKGNTGELFF
TRBJ2-7 . TRBV21-1 CASSKRTGSEQYF
TRBJ2-7 . TRBV19 CASSYQVANEQYF
. . TRBV28 CASTPGGTSYEQYF
TRBJ1-3 TRBD1 TRBV5-1 CASSAEGQGLGNTIYF
TRBJ2-3 . TRBV5-5 CASSLALAADTQYF
TRBJ1-5 . TRBV6-1 CASEGFSNQPQHF